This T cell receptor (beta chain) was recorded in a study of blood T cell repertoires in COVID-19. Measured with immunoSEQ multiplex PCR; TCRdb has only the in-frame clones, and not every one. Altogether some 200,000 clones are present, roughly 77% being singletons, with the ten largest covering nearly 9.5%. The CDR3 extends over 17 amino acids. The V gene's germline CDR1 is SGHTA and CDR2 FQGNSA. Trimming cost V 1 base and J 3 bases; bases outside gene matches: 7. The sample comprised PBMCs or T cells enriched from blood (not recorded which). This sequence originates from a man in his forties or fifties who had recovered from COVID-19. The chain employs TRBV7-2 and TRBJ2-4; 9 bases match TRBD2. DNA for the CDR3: TGTGCCAGCAGCTTAGGAGCGGGAGGTTGGAGCAAAAACATTCAGTACTTC. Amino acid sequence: CASSLGAGGWSKNIQYF. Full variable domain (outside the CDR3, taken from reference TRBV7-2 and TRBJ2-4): GAGVSQSPSNKVTEKGKDVELRCDPISGHTALYWYRQSLGQGLEFLIYFQGNSAPDKSGLPSDRFSAERTGGSVSTLTIQRTQQEDSAVYLCASSLGAGGWSKNIQYFGAGTRLSVL.